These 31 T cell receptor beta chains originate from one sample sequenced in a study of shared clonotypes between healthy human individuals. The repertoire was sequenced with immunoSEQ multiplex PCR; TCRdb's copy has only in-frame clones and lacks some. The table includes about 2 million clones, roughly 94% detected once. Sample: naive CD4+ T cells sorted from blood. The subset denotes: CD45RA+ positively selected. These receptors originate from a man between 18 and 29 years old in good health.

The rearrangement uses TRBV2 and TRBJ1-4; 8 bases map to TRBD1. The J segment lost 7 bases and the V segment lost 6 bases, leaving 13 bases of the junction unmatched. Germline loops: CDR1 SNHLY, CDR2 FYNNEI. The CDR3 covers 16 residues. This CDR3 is CASRVSTGANGEKLFF. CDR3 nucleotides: TGTGCCAGCAGGGTTTCGACAGGGGCGAATGGTGAAAAACTGTTTTTT.

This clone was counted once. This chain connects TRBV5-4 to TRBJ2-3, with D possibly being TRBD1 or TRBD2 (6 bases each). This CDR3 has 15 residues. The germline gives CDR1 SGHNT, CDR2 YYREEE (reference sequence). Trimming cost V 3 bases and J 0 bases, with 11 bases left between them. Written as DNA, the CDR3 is TGTGCCAGCAGCTGGAGGGACACTAGCACAGATACGCAGTATTTT. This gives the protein CASSWRDTSTDTQYF.

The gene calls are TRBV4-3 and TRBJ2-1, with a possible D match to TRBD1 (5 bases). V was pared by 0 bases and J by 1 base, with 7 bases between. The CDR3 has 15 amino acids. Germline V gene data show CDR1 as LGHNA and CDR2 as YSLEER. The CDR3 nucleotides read TGCGCCAGCAGCCAAGATTCAGGGTCCTACAATGAGCAGTTCTTC. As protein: CASSQDSGSYNEQFF.

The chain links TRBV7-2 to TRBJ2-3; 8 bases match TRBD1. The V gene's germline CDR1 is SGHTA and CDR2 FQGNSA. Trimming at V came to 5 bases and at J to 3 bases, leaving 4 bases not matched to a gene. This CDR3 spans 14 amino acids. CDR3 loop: CASSIRQGTDTQYF. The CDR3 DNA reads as TGTGCCAGCAGCATACGACAGGGGACAGATACGCAGTATTTT.

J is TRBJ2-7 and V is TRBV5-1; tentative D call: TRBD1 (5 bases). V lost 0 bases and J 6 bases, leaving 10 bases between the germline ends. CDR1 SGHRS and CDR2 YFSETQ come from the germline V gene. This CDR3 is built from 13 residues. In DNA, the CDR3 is TGCGCCAGCAGCTTGGGGACAACGTCCGAGCAGTACTTC. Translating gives CASSLGTTSEQYF.

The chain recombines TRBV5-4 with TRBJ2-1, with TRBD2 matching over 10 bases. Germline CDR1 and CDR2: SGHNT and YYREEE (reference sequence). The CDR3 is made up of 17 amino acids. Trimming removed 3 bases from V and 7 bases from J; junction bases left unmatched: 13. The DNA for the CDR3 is TGTGCCAGCAGCTCAAACCAACCTAGCGGGGGAGGAAATGAGCAGTTCTTC. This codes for CASSSNQPSGGGNEQFF.

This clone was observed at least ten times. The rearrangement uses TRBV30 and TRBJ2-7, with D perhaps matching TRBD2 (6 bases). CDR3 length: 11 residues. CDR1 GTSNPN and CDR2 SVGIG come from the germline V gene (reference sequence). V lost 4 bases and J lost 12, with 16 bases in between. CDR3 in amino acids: CAWTAPGTSYF. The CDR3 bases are TGTGCCTGGACCGCTCCCGGGACTTCGTACTTC.

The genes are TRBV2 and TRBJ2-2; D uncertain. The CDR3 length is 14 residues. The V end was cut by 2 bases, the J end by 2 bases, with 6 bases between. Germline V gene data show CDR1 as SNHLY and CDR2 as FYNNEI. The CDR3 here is CASSEFSNTGELFF. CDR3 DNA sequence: TGTGCCAGCAGTGAATTTTCAAACACCGGGGAGCTGTTTTTT. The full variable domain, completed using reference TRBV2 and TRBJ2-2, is EPEVTQTPSHQVTQMGQEVILRCVPISNHLYFYWYRQILGQKVEFLVSFYNNEISEKSEIFDDQFSVERPDGSNFTLKIRSTKLEDSAMYFCASSEFSNTGELFFGEGSRLTVL.

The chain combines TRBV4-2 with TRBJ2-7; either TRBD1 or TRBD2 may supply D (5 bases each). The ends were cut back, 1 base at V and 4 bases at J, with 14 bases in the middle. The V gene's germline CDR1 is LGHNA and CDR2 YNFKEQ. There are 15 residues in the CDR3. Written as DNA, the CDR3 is TGTGCCAGCAGCCAAGTGGGGGAAGGGAGTTACGAGCAGTACTTC. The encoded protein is CASSQVGEGSYEQYF.

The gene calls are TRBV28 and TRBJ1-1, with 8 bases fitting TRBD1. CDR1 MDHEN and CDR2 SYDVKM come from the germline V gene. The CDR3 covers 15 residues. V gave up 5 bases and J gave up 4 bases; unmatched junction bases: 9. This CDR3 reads CASSAGDRRGTEAFF. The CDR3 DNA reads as TGTGCCAGCAGTGCCGGGGACAGGAGGGGCACTGAAGCTTTCTTT. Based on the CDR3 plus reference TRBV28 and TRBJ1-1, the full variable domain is DVKVTQSSRYLVKRTGEKVFLECVQDMDHENMFWYRQDPGLGLRLIYFSYDVKMKEKGDIPEGYSVSREKKERFSLILESASTNQTSMYLCASSAGDRRGTEAFFGQGTRLTVV.

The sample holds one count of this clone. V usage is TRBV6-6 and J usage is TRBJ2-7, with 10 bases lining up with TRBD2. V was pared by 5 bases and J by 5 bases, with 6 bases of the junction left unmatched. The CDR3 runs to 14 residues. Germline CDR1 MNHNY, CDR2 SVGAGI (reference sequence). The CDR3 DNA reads TGTGCCAGCAGTCAACTAGCGGGATCGAACGAGCAGTACTTC. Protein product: CASSQLAGSNEQYF.

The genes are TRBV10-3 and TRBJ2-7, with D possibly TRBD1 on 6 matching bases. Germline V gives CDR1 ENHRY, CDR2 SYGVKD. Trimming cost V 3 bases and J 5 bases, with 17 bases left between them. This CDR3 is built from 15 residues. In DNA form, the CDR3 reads TGTGCCATCAGTGAAAACAGGGTGCCTATCCACGAGCAGTACTTC. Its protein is CAISENRVPIHEQYF.

The CDR3 here is CASQQSMNTEAFF. CDR3 coding DNA: TGTGCCAGCCAACAGAGTATGAACACTGAAGCTTTCTTT. The V call is TRBV6-5, the J call TRBJ1-1; D is uncertain. Trimming took off 8 bases at V and 0 bases at J, with 10 bases between the two ends. The CDR3 runs to 13 residues. Germline values: CDR1 MNHEY, CDR2 SVGAGI.

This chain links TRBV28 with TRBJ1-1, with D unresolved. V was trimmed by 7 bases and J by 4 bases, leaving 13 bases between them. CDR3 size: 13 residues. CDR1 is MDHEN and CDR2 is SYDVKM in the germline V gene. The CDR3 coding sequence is TGTGCCAGCACCCCAGCAGTAGCCACTGAAGCTTTCTTT. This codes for CASTPAVATEAFF.

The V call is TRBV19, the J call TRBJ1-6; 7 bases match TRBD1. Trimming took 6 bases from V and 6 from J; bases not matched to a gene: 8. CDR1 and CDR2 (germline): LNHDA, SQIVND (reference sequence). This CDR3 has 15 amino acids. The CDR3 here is CASRSGRGFNSPLHF. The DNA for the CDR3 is TGTGCCAGTAGATCTGGCAGGGGGTTTAATTCACCCCTCCACTTT.

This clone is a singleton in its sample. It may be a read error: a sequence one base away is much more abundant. The CDR3 DNA follows: TGTGCCAGCAGCTCGGCTGGAAACACCATATATTTT. It is translated as CASSSAGNTIYF. J is TRBJ1-3 and V is TRBV7-2; D unclear. The CDR3 loop spans 12 amino acids. Trimming took 4 bases from V and 2 from J, leaving 3 bases between them. Germline CDR1 SGHTA, CDR2 FQGNSA. The whole variable domain, filled in from reference TRBV7-2 and TRBJ1-3, reads GAGVSQSPSNKVTEKGKDVELRCDPISGHTALYWYRQSLGQGLEFLIYFQGNSAPDKSGLPSDRFSAERTGGSVSTLTIQRTQQEDSAVYLCASSSAGNTIYFGEGSWLTVV.

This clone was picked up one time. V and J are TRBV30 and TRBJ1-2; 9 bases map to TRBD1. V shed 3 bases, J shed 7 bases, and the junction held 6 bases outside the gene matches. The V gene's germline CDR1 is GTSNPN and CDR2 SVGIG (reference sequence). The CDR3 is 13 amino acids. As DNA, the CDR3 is TGTGCCTGGAGCCTCAGACAGGGGGGTGGCTACACCTTC. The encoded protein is CAWSLRQGGGYTF.

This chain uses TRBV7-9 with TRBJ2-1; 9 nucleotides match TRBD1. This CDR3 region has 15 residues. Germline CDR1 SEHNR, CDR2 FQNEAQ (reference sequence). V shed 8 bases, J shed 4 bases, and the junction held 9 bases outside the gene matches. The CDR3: CASETGTGLYNEQFF. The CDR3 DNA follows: TGTGCCAGCGAAACAGGGACAGGGCTTTACAATGAGCAGTTCTTC.

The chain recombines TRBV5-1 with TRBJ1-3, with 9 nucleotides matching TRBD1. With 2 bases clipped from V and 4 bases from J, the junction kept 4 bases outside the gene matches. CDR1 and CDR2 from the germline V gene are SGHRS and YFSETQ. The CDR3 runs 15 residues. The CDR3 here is CASSFGTGSGNTIYF. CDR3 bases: TGCGCCAGCAGCTTCGGGACAGGGTCCGGAAACACCATATATTTT.

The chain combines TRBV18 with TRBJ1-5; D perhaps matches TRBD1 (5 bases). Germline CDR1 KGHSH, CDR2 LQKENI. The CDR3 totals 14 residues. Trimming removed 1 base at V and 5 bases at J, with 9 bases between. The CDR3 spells CASSPQGDHQPQHF. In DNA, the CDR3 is TGTGCCAGCTCACCACAAGGGGACCATCAGCCCCAGCATTTT.

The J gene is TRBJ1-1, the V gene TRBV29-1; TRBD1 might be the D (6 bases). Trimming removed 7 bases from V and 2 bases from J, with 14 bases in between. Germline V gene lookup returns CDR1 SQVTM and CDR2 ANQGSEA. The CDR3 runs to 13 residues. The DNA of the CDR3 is TGCAGCGGGACCCGGGACACCAACACTGAAGCTTTCTTT. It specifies CSGTRDTNTEAFF.

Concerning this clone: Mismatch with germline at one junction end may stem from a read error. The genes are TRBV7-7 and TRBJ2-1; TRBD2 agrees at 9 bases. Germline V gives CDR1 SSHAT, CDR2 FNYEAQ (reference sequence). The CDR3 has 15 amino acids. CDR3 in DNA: TGTGCTAGCAGCACGGGACTAGCAGCCTACAATGAGCAGTTCTTC. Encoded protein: CASSTGLAAYNEQFF.

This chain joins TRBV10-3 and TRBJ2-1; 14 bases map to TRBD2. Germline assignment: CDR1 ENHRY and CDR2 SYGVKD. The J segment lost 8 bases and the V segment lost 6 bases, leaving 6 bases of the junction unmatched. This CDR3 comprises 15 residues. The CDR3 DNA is TGTGCCATCAGAGCCGGGACTAGCGGGAGTGATGAGCAGTTCTTC. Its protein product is CAIRAGTSGSDEQFF.

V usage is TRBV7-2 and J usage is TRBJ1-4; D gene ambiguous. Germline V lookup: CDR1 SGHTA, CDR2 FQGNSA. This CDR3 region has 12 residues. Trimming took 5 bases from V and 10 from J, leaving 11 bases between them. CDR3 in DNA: TGTGCCAGCAGCCGTTTAAGTGCAAAACTGTTTTTT. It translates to CASSRLSAKLFF. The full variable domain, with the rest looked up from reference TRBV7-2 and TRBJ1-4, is GAGVSQSPSNKVTEKGKDVELRCDPISGHTALYWYRQSLGQGLEFLIYFQGNSAPDKSGLPSDRFSAERTGGSVSTLTIQRTQQEDSAVYLCASSRLSAKLFFGSGTQLSVL.

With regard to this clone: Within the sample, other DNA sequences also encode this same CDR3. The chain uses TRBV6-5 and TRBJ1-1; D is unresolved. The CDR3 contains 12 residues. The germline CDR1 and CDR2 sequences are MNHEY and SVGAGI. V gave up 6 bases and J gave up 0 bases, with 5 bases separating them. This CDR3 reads CASRGMNTEAFF. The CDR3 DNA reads TGTGCCAGCAGGGGAATGAACACTGAAGCTTTCTTT.

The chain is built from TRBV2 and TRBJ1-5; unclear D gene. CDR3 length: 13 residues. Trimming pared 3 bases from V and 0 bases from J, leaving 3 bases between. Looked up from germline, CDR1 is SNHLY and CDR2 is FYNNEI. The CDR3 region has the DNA TGTGCCAGCAGTGACCTTAGCAATCAGCCCCAGCATTTT. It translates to CASSDLSNQPQHF.

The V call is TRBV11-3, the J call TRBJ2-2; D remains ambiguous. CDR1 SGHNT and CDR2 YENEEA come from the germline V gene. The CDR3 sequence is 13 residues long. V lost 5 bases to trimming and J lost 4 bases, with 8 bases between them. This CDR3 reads CASSQGFTGELFF. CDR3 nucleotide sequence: TGTGCCAGCAGCCAAGGTTTCACCGGGGAGCTGTTTTTT.

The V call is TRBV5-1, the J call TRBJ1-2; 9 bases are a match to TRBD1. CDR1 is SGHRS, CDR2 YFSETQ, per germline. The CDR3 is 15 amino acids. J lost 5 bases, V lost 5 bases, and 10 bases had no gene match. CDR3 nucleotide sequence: TGCGCCAGCAGTTCGGGACAGGGAGATCCGTATGGCTACACCTTC. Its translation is CASSSGQGDPYGYTF.

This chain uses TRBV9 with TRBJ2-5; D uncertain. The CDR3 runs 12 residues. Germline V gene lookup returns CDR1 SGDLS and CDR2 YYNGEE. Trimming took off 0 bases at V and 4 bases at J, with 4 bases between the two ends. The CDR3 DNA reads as TGTGCCAGCAGCGTAGAATCAGAGACCCAGTACTTC. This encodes CASSVESETQYF.

The CDR3 is CASSPSGGASGELFF. The CDR3 nucleotides are TGTGCCAGCAGCCCCAGCGGGGGGGCCTCCGGGGAGCTGTTTTTT. The V call is TRBV28, the J call TRBJ2-2, with 10 nucleotides matching TRBD2. With V trimmed by 6 bases and J by 6 bases, 7 bases remained unmatched. CDR3 length: 15 amino acids. In germline, CDR1 is MDHEN, CDR2 SYDVKM.

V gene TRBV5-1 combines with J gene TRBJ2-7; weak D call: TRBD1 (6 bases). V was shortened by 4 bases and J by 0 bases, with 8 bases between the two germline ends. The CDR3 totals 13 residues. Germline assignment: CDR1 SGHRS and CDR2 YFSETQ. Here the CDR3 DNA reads TGCGCCAGCAGCCCGGGACACTCCTACGAGCAGTACTTC. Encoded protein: CASSPGHSYEQYF.